A single sample gave rise to the 28 T cell receptor beta chains below, sequenced in a study of shared clonotypes between healthy human individuals. Only in-frame clones appear in the TCRdb table, and some are missing; sequencing was by immunoSEQ multiplex PCR. The data contain about 2.3 million clones, roughly 92% of them singletons. The sequencing sample was made of naive CD4+ T cells from PBMCs. Subset here: CD45RA+ positively selected. The source is a man younger than 30 in good health. Some clones in this sample may be carry-over from other donors' samples.

This clone was seen more than once but under ten times. The same CDR3 can be traced to other DNA sequences in this sample. The V call is TRBV18, the J call TRBJ2-5; D ambiguous. From germline, CDR1 is KGHSH and CDR2 LQKENI. The CDR3 is made up of 13 amino acids. V lost 3 bases to trimming and J lost 5 bases, with 10 bases between them. The CDR3 DNA is TGTGCCAGCTCACCGGGCGAGCGTGAGACCCAGTACTTC. It codes for CASSPGERETQYF.

The J gene is TRBJ2-5, the V gene TRBV19, with a weak D call TRBD1 (6 bases). Germline V gene sequence: CDR1 LNHDA, CDR2 SQIVND (reference sequence). V was cut by 6 bases and J by 5 bases, with 22 bases left in between. The CDR3 extends over 16 amino acids. This chain's CDR3 is CASRPTDRRPGETQYF. The CDR3 DNA follows: TGTGCCAGTAGACCCACTGACAGGCGGCCCGGGGAGACCCAGTACTTC.

This chain's CDR3 is CASSFPPGQGANEQFF. CDR3 DNA: TGTGCCAGCAGCTTTCCTCCGGGACAGGGGGCGAATGAGCAGTTCTTC. The J gene is TRBJ2-1, the V gene TRBV11-3; 12 bases line up with TRBD1. V gave up 3 bases and J gave up 7 bases; unmatched junction bases: 7. The germline V gene has CDR1 SGHNT and CDR2 YENEEA. CDR3 length: 16 amino acids.

This clone was detected only once. The same CDR3 also results from other DNA sequences found in this sample. The chain joins TRBV5-1 to TRBJ1-2; D is ambiguous. The germline CDR1 and CDR2 sequences are SGHRS and YFSETQ. The CDR3 contains 17 residues. V lost 1 base to trimming and J lost 2 bases, with 18 bases between them. DNA for the CDR3: TGCGCCAGCAGCTTGTCGCAAGGTGCCACCATGAACTATGGCTACACCTTC. This codes for CASSLSQGATMNYGYTF.

The V gene is TRBV19, the J gene TRBJ2-7, with D possibly being TRBD1 or TRBD2 (5 bases each). The CDR3 consists of 11 residues. Germline values: CDR1 LNHDA, CDR2 SQIVND (reference sequence). V was cut by 9 bases and J by 4 bases, with 10 bases left in between. CDR3 DNA sequence: TGTGCCAGCCGGGACCAATACGAGCAGTACTTC. It is translated as CASRDQYEQYF.

The chain employs TRBV6-6 and TRBJ1-5; D is undetermined. The CDR3 length is 14 residues. The V and J ends lost 0 bases and 5 bases respectively, with 8 bases between them. Germline-derived CDR1 and CDR2 are MNHNY and SVGAGI (reference sequence). This CDR3 reads CASSYSGLDQPQHF. In DNA, the CDR3 is TGTGCCAGCAGTTACTCTGGGCTTGATCAGCCCCAGCATTTT.

V gene TRBV6-5 combines with J gene TRBJ2-2; maybe TRBD2 (5 bases). Trimming stripped 5 bases from V and 8 bases from J, with 12 bases between. The V gene's germline CDR1 is MNHEY and CDR2 SVGAGI. This CDR3 has 13 residues. In nucleotides, the CDR3 is TGTGCCAGCAGTGGCCGGGGTGGGGGGGAGCTGTTTTTT. This sequence encodes CASSGRGGGELFF.

V gene TRBV2 combines with J gene TRBJ2-5, with TRBD2 identical over 9 bases. The germline V gene encodes CDR1 SNHLY and CDR2 FYNNEI. This CDR3 comprises 15 residues. V was pared by 0 bases and J by 2 bases, with 1 base of the junction left unmatched. The CDR3 is CASSEATSGQETQYF. CDR3 nucleotides: TGTGCCAGCAGTGAAGCGACTAGCGGTCAAGAGACCCAGTACTTC. Based on the CDR3 plus reference TRBV2 and TRBJ2-5, the full variable domain is EPEVTQTPSHQVTQMGQEVILRCVPISNHLYFYWYRQILGQKVEFLVSFYNNEISEKSEIFDDQFSVERPDGSNFTLKIRSTKLEDSAMYFCASSEATSGQETQYFGPGTRLLVL.

On this clone itself: The sample contains more than one DNA sequence encoding this CDR3. The rearrangement joins TRBV4-3 to TRBJ2-3, with D unresolved. This CDR3 comprises 17 residues. Trimming shortened V by 0 bases and J by 1 base, and 14 bases separated the two germline ends. In germline, CDR1 is LGHNA, CDR2 YSLEER. DNA for the CDR3: TGCGCCAGCAGCCAAGATTTACGGCAAGGCGGCACAGATACGCAGTATTTT. Translated, it gives CASSQDLRQGGTDTQYF.

This clone was found once. The chain is built from TRBV5-5 and TRBJ1-3; 9 bases agree with TRBD1. This CDR3 is 16 amino acids long. J gave up 4 bases and V 5 bases, and 10 bases lay outside the gene matches. Germline-derived CDR1 and CDR2 are SGHKS and YYEKEE (reference sequence). CDR3 loop: CASSSTGGDLGNTIYF. The CDR3 DNA follows: TGTGCCAGCAGTTCCACAGGGGGCGACTTGGGAAACACCATATATTTT. The full variable domain, rest sourced from reference TRBV5-5 and TRBJ1-3, is DAGVTQSPTHLIKTRGQQVTLRCSPISGHKSVSWYQQVLGQGPQFIFQYYEKEERGRGNFPDRFSARQFPNYSSELNVNALLLGDSALYLCASSSTGGDLGNTIYFGEGSWLTVV.

V gene TRBV5-6 combines with J gene TRBJ2-1, with 8 bases identical to TRBD2. V shed 1 base and J 7 bases; nucleotides not matched to a gene: 7. CDR1 SGHDT and CDR2 YYEEEE come from the germline V gene. The CDR3 has 15 amino acids. In nucleotides, the CDR3 is TGTGCCAGCAGCTTGTTAAGCGGGAGAGTTAATGAGCAGTTCTTC. Translated, it gives CASSLLSGRVNEQFF.

This chain joins TRBV7-9 and TRBJ1-2; 7 bases fit TRBD1. Germline CDR1 reads SEHNR; CDR2 reads FQNEAQ (reference sequence). The CDR3 consists of 14 residues. The trim removed 2 bases at V and 13 bases at J, leaving 13 bases unmatched. CDR3 nucleotides: TGTGCCAGCAGCTTACTGACCCCTCAACAGGGGCCCACCTTC. The encoded protein is CASSLLTPQQGPTF.

This sequence joins TRBV7-2 and TRBJ2-3; 8 bases are shared with TRBD2. The CDR3 loop spans 15 amino acids. Losses at the gene ends were 1 base for V and 6 bases for J; bases not matched to a gene: 6. Germline CDR1 SGHTA, CDR2 FQGNSA. CDR3 amino acids: CASSLGPAGEDTQYF. Here the CDR3 DNA reads TGTGCCAGCAGCTTAGGGCCAGCGGGAGAGGATACGCAGTATTTT.

V and J are TRBV14 and TRBJ2-5; TRBD2 is a possible D gene (6 bases). V was pared by 4 bases and J by 5 bases, with 20 bases between. CDR1 and CDR2 (germline): SGHDN, FVKESK. This CDR3 spans 16 amino acids. The CDR3: CASSPIHRAGGETQYF. The DNA of the CDR3 is TGTGCCAGCAGCCCTATTCACCGGGCAGGAGGGGAGACCCAGTACTTC.

The chain uses TRBV27 and TRBJ1-5; 9 positions agree with TRBD1. CDR3 length: 14 amino acids. With V trimmed by 5 bases and J by 11 bases, 10 bases remained unmatched. The germline V gene has CDR1 MNHEY and CDR2 SMNVEV (reference sequence). The CDR3 sequence: CASSPRDRESAQHF. As DNA, the CDR3 is TGTGCCAGCAGTCCCAGGGACAGGGAATCAGCCCAGCATTTT.

The V call is TRBV5-1, the J call TRBJ2-7; the match to TRBD2 covers 10 bases. Germline V gene data show CDR1 as SGHRS and CDR2 as YFSETQ. With V trimmed by 4 bases and J by 1 base, 8 bases remained unmatched. CDR3 length: 16 amino acids. The CDR3 loop reads CASSKLASGSSYEQYF. Here the CDR3 DNA reads TGCGCCAGCAGCAAATTAGCTAGCGGGAGTTCCTACGAGCAGTACTTC.

The rearrangement uses TRBV10-3 and TRBJ1-3; TRBD1 agrees at 7 bases. The CDR3 is made up of 18 amino acids. V lost 10 bases, J lost 0 bases, and 18 bases stayed unmatched. Germline-derived CDR1 and CDR2 are ENHRY and SYGVKD. CDR3 loop: CATYTPVARTGSGNTIYF. DNA for the CDR3: TGTGCCACCTACACACCCGTGGCCAGGACAGGCTCTGGAAACACCATATATTTT.

The V and J genes are TRBV18 and TRBJ2-1; D is unclear. CDR3 length: 13 amino acids. The V end was cut by 0 bases, the J end by 5 bases, with 5 bases between. Germline CDR1 reads KGHSH; CDR2 reads LQKENI. CDR3: CASSPPEDNEQFF. The CDR3 coding sequence is TGTGCCAGCTCACCACCCGAAGACAATGAGCAGTTCTTC.

J is TRBJ1-1 and V is TRBV18, with no clear D. Trimming removed 3 bases from V and 1 base from J, with 12 bases in between. The germline CDR1 and CDR2 sequences are KGHSH and LQKENI. The CDR3 spans 15 residues. CDR3 sequence reads: CASSPGEGENTEAFF. CDR3 sequence (DNA): TGTGCCAGCTCACCGGGTGAAGGTGAGAACACTGAAGCTTTCTTT.

The chain's CDR3 is CASREDRARETQYF. CDR3 nucleotide sequence: TGTGCCAGCAGGGAGGACAGGGCCCGGGAGACCCAGTACTTC. The J gene is TRBJ2-5, the V gene TRBV6-1; TRBD1 matches 8 bases. V was clipped by 6 bases and J by 5 bases; unmatched bases: 8. CDR1 and CDR2 from the germline V gene are MNHNS and SASEGT. This CDR3 contains 14 residues.

This chain connects TRBV7-9 to TRBJ1-2; no clear D gene. Trimming took 4 bases from V and 4 from J, leaving 13 bases between them. Germline-derived CDR1 and CDR2 are SEHNR and FQNEAQ (reference sequence). The CDR3 is 14 amino acids. The CDR3 DNA sequence: TGTGCCAGCAGCTCCCCCTGGGCAGGCTATGGCTACACCTTC. This codes for CASSSPWAGYGYTF. The whole variable domain, filled in from reference TRBV7-9 and TRBJ1-2, reads DTGVSQNPRHKITKRGQNVTFRCDPISEHNRLYWYRQTLGQGPEFLTYFQNEAQLEKSRLLSDRFSAERPKGSFSTLEIQRTEQGDSAMYLCASSSPWAGYGYTFGSGTRLTVV.

CDR3 sequence reads: CASRDINTGELFF. The DNA for the CDR3 is TGTGCCAGCAGGGACATTAACACCGGGGAGCTGTTTTTT. The rearrangement joins TRBV28 to TRBJ2-2; TRBD1 is a possible D gene (5 bases). Looked up from germline, CDR1 is MDHEN and CDR2 is SYDVKM. This CDR3 spans 13 amino acids. The V gene lost 6 bases and the J gene lost 2 bases, with 7 bases spanning the gap.

Worth noting for this clone: The same CDR3 also results from other DNA sequences found in this sample. The V and J genes are TRBV5-1 and TRBJ2-3, with unresolved D. This CDR3 spans 12 amino acids. V lost 5 bases, J lost 2 bases, and 6 bases lay in between. CDR1 is SGHRS, CDR2 YFSETQ, per germline. The CDR3 coding sequence is TGCGCCAGCAGTCCAGACACAGATACGCAGTATTTT. Protein: CASSPDTDTQYF.

The chain has TRBV7-2 and TRBJ2-4; TRBD1 or TRBD2 may be the D gene (7 bases each). The CDR3 contains 17 residues. V gave up 0 bases and J gave up 8 bases, with 20 bases separating them. Germline V gene lookup returns CDR1 SGHTA and CDR2 FQGNSA. DNA of the CDR3: TGTGCCAGCAGCTTAGCAGCGGGACAGTGGGTTGGAGACATTCAGTACTTC. As protein: CASSLAAGQWVGDIQYF.

This clone has just a few counts. The chain carries TRBV2 and TRBJ1-5, with D perhaps TRBD1 (5 bases). The germline CDR1 and CDR2 sequences are SNHLY and FYNNEI. V shed 5 bases and J shed 2 bases, with 10 bases lying between them. The CDR3 runs to 14 residues. The CDR3 DNA sequence: TGTGCCAGCAGTTTTATCAGGGGCAATCAGCCCCAGCATTTT. Translating gives CASSFIRGNQPQHF. The variable domain in full, completed from reference TRBV2 and TRBJ1-5, reads EPEVTQTPSHQVTQMGQEVILRCVPISNHLYFYWYRQILGQKVEFLVSFYNNEISEKSEIFDDQFSVERPDGSNFTLKIRSTKLEDSAMYFCASSFIRGNQPQHFGDGTRLSIL.

This chain joins TRBV10-1 and TRBJ2-3, with 8 positions matching TRBD2. V was clipped by 6 bases and J by 5 bases; unmatched bases: 10. This CDR3 has 15 amino acids. The germline V gene has CDR1 WNHNN and CDR2 SYGVQD (reference sequence). CDR3 in DNA: TGCGCCAGCAGGCCGCGCGGGAGGCCCGGAGATACGCAGTATTTT. It encodes CASRPRGRPGDTQYF.

A note on this clone: This same CDR3 is encoded by further DNA sequences in the sample. This chain joins TRBV9 and TRBJ2-1; 11 bases are a match to TRBD2. Trimming cost V 0 bases and J 6 bases; bases outside gene matches: 2. This CDR3 region has 15 residues. Germline CDR1 reads SGDLS; CDR2 reads YYNGEE. CDR3 in amino acids: CASSVGLAGTNEQFF. CDR3 nucleotide sequence: TGTGCCAGCAGCGTAGGACTAGCGGGGACCAATGAGCAGTTCTTC.

CDR3 sequence reads: CASSQDAQGEYSPLHF. The CDR3 region has the DNA TGCGCCAGCAGCCAAGATGCGCAGGGAGAATATTCACCCCTCCACTTT. The chain couples TRBV4-3 to TRBJ1-6; D possibly corresponds to TRBD1 (5 bases). The CDR3 sequence is 16 residues long. In germline, CDR1 is LGHNA, CDR2 YSLEER. The V gene lost 0 bases and the J gene lost 8 bases, with 14 bases spanning the gap.